The text below deals with one TCR beta chain. This CDR3 contains 16 residues. J lost 4 bases, V lost 2 bases, and 10 bases had no gene match. CDR1 and CDR2 from the germline V gene are SGHVT and SQSDAQ. This entry belongs to a study of OX40 agonist ivuxolimab in advanced cancers. Only in-frame clones appear in the TCRdb table, and some are missing; sequencing was by immunoSEQ multiplex PCR. The sample contains about 36,000 clones, roughly 84% of which appear only once. The source material was CD4+ or CD8+ T cells sorted from blood, sampled in a trial of the OX40 agonist ivuxolimab. The TCR comes from an adult with an advanced solid tumor such as melanoma, head and neck, liver or kidney cancer. This chain joins TRBV7-4 and TRBJ2-7; TRBD1 matches at 8 bases. The CDR3 sequence: CASSLTVPRQGYEQYF. DNA of the CDR3: TGTGCCAGCAGCTTAACGGTTCCGAGACAGGGGTACGAGCAGTACTTC.